This is a list of T cell receptor beta chains from one sample in a study of blood T cells in healthy people across ages. TCRdb reanalysed the 5' RACE reads using MiXCR and keeps one entry per CDR3 protein. The sample shows about 1.4 million distinct CDR3 sequences, approximately 63% of them seen only once. Sequencing was done on a sample of blood. The receptors originated from a man in his late teens or twenties in good health. CDR3s include the opening cysteine and the closing phenylalanine or tryptophan. A D gene is named only where the DNA matches it firmly. Only some rows state a clone size, as once, few, many or a class for expanded clones.

V gene	CDR3 length	D gene	J gene	clone size	CDR3 protein	CDR3 DNA
TRBV4-3	18	TRBD1	TRBJ1-3	NA	CASSQDWALRGSGNTIYF	TGCGCCAGCAGCCAAGATTGGGCCCTCAGGGGGTCTGGAAACACCATATATTTT
TRBV28	18	TRBD1	TRBJ2-2	once	CASSSGGPGLPDTGELFF	TGTGCCAGCAGTTCAGGGGGACCTGGGCTACCCGACACCGGGGAGCTGTTTTTT
TRBV15	15	NA	TRBJ1-2	few	CATSREQGRGSGYTF	TGTGCCACCAGCAGAGAGCAGGGGCGCGGTTCTGGCTACACCTTC
TRBV7-8	14	NA	TRBJ2-3	NA	CASSHRTATDTQYF	TGTGCCAGCAGCCACCGGACGGCCACAGATACGCAGTATTTT
TRBV20-1	15	TRBD2	TRBJ2-3	few	CSARGTSGRTDTQYF	TGCAGTGCTAGGGGGACTAGCGGTCGCACAGATACGCAGTATTTT
TRBV13	15	TRBD1	TRBJ1-4	NA	CASRDNRGPTEKLFF	TGTGCCAGCAGGGACAACAGGGGGCCCACCGAAAAACTGTTTTTT
TRBV5-1	14	NA	TRBJ2-7	once	CASRPRTDSYEQYF	TGCGCCAGCAGACCCAGGACAGACTCCTACGAGCAGTACTTC
TRBV25-1	14	NA	TRBJ2-7	NA	CASSETGVYYEQYF	TGTGCCAGCAGTGAAACCGGGGTATACTACGAGCAGTACTTC
TRBV5-1	15	NA	TRBJ2-3	few	CASSLVGGFGDTQYF	TGCGCCAGCAGCTTGGTGGGAGGATTCGGAGATACGCAGTATTTT
TRBV5-6	15	NA	TRBJ1-2	few	CASSGFPDRPYGYTF	TGTGCCAGCAGCGGATTTCCCGACAGGCCTTATGGCTACACCTTC
TRBV3-1	16	NA	TRBJ2-3	NA	CASSPVPALGADTQYF	TGTGCCAGCAGCCCGGTACCGGCCCTTGGCGCAGATACGCAGTATTTT
TRBV5-6	15	NA	TRBJ1-6	NA	CASSLGRLNNSPLHF	TGTGCCAGCAGCTTGGGACGGCTGAACAATTCACCCCTCCACTTT
TRBV25-1	14	TRBD1	TRBJ2-7	NA	CASQGDRVYYEQYF	TGTGCCAGCCAAGGGGACAGGGTTTACTACGAGCAGTACTTC
TRBV7-9	17	NA	TRBJ2-5	NA	CASSPPTRQGVTQTQYF	TGTGCCAGCAGTCCCCCGACAAGGCAAGGCGTTACACAGACCCAGTACTTC
TRBV6-5	15	TRBD1	TRBJ1-6	NA	CASSPHRDRDSPLHF	TGTGCCAGCAGTCCCCACCGGGACAGGGATTCACCCCTCCACTTT
TRBV6-5	12	NA	TRBJ2-7	NA	CASSSATGEQYF	TGTGCCAGCAGTTCCGCCACCGGCGAGCAGTACTTC
TRBV10-3	14	TRBD1	TRBJ2-3	NA	CAIRRDRDTDTQYF	TGTGCCATCAGGAGGGACAGGGACACAGATACGCAGTATTTT
TRBV4-3	17	TRBD1	TRBJ1-2	NA	CASRQGVNVAGNYGYTF	TGCGCCAGCAGGCAGGGGGTTAATGTTGCGGGAAACTATGGCTACACCTTC
TRBV6-2/TRBV6-3	18	TRBD2	TRBJ2-6	NA	CASHASREGHSGANVLTF	TGTGCCAGCCACGCTTCTCGGGAGGGTCATTCTGGGGCCAACGTCCTGACTTTC
TRBV11-2	15	NA	TRBJ1-4	NA	CASSRLGKPLEKLFF	TGTGCCAGCAGCCGCCTCGGGAAACCCCTTGAAAAACTGTTTTTT
TRBV4-1	18	NA	TRBJ2-1	few	CASSQGVELPAITDEQFF	TGCGCCAGCAGCCAAGGGGTCGAACTGCCGGCCATAACAGATGAGCAGTTCTTC
TRBV29-1	12	NA	TRBJ2-5	few	CSVLSDQETQYF	TGCAGCGTACTCTCTGACCAAGAGACCCAGTACTTC
TRBV20-1	13	NA	TRBJ2-1	NA	CSARPGTYNEQFF	TGCAGTGCTAGGCCCGGGACTTACAATGAGCAGTTCTTC
TRBV12-3/TRBV12-4	13	TRBD1	TRBJ1-2	NA	CASRPGQGLRYTF	TGTGCCAGCAGACCGGGACAGGGTTTGCGCTACACCTTC
TRBV6-5	14	NA	TRBJ2-7	few	CASSYSGPSYEQYF	TGTGCCAGCAGTTACTCCGGGCCGTCCTACGAGCAGTACTTC
TRBV7-2	19	TRBD2	TRBJ2-1	NA	CASSLWEGSVVSSYNEQFF	TGTGCCAGCAGCTTATGGGAGGGATCCGTGGTCAGCTCCTACAATGAGCAGTTCTTC
TRBV4-1	13	NA	TRBJ1-5	few	CASSQQTNQPQHF	TGCGCCAGCAGCCAACAGACCAATCAGCCCCAGCATTTT
TRBV3-1	15	TRBD2	TRBJ2-3	once	CASSQDPSGRGTQYF	TGTGCCAGCAGCCAAGATCCCAGCGGGAGAGGTACGCAGTATTTT
TRBV14	16	TRBD1	TRBJ2-4	NA	CASSRTGTVISYAQYF	TGTGCCAGCAGCCGGACCGGGACAGTTATTTCCTATGCGCAGTACTTC
TRBV4-2	13	NA	TRBJ1-1	few	CASSQGPQGEAFF	TGTGCCAGCAGCCAAGGCCCCCAAGGCGAAGCTTTCTTT
TRBV27	16	TRBD2	TRBJ2-3	few	CASSFPGGGNTDTQYF	TGTGCCAGCAGTTTCCCGGGCGGGGGGAACACAGATACGCAGTATTTT
TRBV6-6	12	NA	TRBJ1-4	once	CASQQLTEKLFF	TGTGCCAGCCAACAGCTAACTGAAAAACTGTTTTTT
TRBV10-3	14	NA	TRBJ1-5	NA	CARTGPEGNQPQHF	TGTGCCAGAACAGGCCCTGAGGGCAATCAGCCCCAGCATTTT
TRBV5-1	14	TRBD1	TRBJ1-6	NA	CAGSPDRGNSPLHF	TGCGCCGGCAGCCCCGACAGGGGTAATTCACCCCTCCACTTT
TRBV13	16	NA	TRBJ2-1	NA	CASSLWSGTGWNEQFF	TGTGCCAGCAGCTTATGGAGCGGGACAGGCTGGAATGAGCAGTTCTTC
TRBV5-1	13	NA	TRBJ1-2	few	CASSLENGHGYTF	TGCGCCAGCAGCTTGGAAAACGGACATGGCTACACCTTC